The 30 T cell receptor beta chains below come from one sample, sequenced in a study of blood T cell repertoires in COVID-19. Produced via immunoSEQ multiplex PCR; TCRdb's table is partial and in-frame only. The sample holds 150,000 to 200,000 clones, around 77% seen once. The sequenced sample consisted of peripheral blood. All receptors come from a man aged 65 to 85 with active or convalescent COVID-19.

This clone was picked up a small number of times. This chain links TRBV6-5 with TRBJ1-1, with TRBD1 identical over 9 bases. Germline V lookup: CDR1 MNHEY, CDR2 SVGAGI. With V trimmed by 5 bases and J by 5 bases, 9 bases remained unmatched. CDR3 length: 15 residues. The CDR3 sequence: CASSPRDRVGTEAFF. CDR3 nucleotide sequence: TGTGCCAGCAGTCCCCGGGACAGGGTAGGGACTGAAGCTTTCTTT.

This clone was counted once. The chain employs TRBV5-1 and TRBJ2-7; 7 bases line up with TRBD2. V gave up 0 bases and J gave up 7 bases; unmatched junction bases: 7. CDR1 is SGHRS, CDR2 YFSETQ, per germline. This CDR3 is built from 14 residues. The CDR3 loop reads CASSLEAGVLEQYF. The CDR3 DNA is TGCGCCAGCAGCTTGGAGGCGGGAGTACTGGAGCAGTACTTC.

In this sample, this clone turned up a few times. The chain joins TRBV6-5 to TRBJ2-7, with D possibly TRBD2 on 6 matching bases. The CDR3 is 15 amino acids. The germline V gene has CDR1 MNHEY and CDR2 SVGAGI. V lost 2 bases, J lost 4 bases, and 15 bases lay in between. The CDR3 DNA sequence: TGTGCCAGCAGTTACCCCCGGGGGAGAGGGTACGAGCAGTACTTC. Translation gives CASSYPRGRGYEQYF.

V gene TRBV11-2 combines with J gene TRBJ2-5; D perhaps matches TRBD1 (6 bases). CDR1 SGHAT and CDR2 FQNNGV come from the germline V gene. V lost 5 bases to trimming and J lost 4 bases, with 14 bases between them. The CDR3 covers 14 residues. The CDR3 protein is CASSLTSRGETQYF. CDR3 DNA sequence: TGTGCCAGCAGCCTTACGAGCAGGGGAGAGACCCAGTACTTC.

The chain joins TRBV6-5 to TRBJ1-1; D possibly corresponds to TRBD1 (5 bases). V was pared by 6 bases and J by 3 bases, with 17 bases between. The germline CDR1 and CDR2 sequences are MNHEY and SVGAGI. This CDR3 contains 15 residues. This CDR3 is CASSYMTSGDTEAFF. Written as DNA, the CDR3 is TGTGCCAGCAGCTACATGACATCGGGGGACACTGAAGCTTTCTTT.

This sequence joins TRBV3-1 (or the pseudogene TRBV3-2) and TRBJ2-2; 8 positions match TRBD1. The length of the CDR3 is 15 residues. Unmatched junction bases numbered 5, after V lost 1 base and J lost 7 bases. CDR1 LGHDT and CDR2 YNNKEL come from the germline V gene (reference sequence). The CDR3, as DNA: TGTGCCAGCAGCCAAGGACAGGGGTATGGCGGGGAGCTGTTTTTT. Its protein product is CASSQGQGYGGELFF.

This clone was seen just once. This sequence joins TRBV2 and TRBJ2-7, with 10 bases matching TRBD1. This CDR3 spans 16 amino acids. The germline V gene encodes CDR1 SNHLY and CDR2 FYNNEI. V shed 4 bases and J 3 bases; nucleotides not matched to a gene: 9. CDR3 sequence: CASSGFGTGVDYEQYF. The CDR3 nucleotides read TGTGCCAGCAGTGGGTTCGGGACAGGGGTCGACTACGAGCAGTACTTC. Together with reference TRBV2 and TRBJ2-7, the CDR3 gives the full variable domain: EPEVTQTPSHQVTQMGQEVILRCVPISNHLYFYWYRQILGQKVEFLVSFYNNEISEKSEIFDDQFSVERPDGSNFTLKIRSTKLEDSAMYFCASSGFGTGVDYEQYFGPGTRLTVT.

The chain employs TRBV6-1 and TRBJ1-4; maybe TRBD1 (6 bases). Germline CDR1 is MNHNS and CDR2 is SASEGT. CDR3 length: 16 amino acids. V lost 2 bases to trimming and J lost 8 bases, with 18 bases between them. In DNA form, the CDR3 reads TGTGCCAGCAGTGAAACTTGGGGGGGCTTGCGGGAAAAACTGTTTTTT. This codes for CASSETWGGLREKLFF.

The V gene is TRBV5-5, the J gene TRBJ1-1, with D maybe TRBD1 (6 bases). This CDR3 is built from 15 residues. The germline V gene has CDR1 SGHKS and CDR2 YYEKEE (reference sequence). V was pared by 2 bases and J by 5 bases, with 16 bases between. CDR3: CASSFPGRGETEAFF. CDR3 in DNA: TGTGCCAGCAGCTTCCCCGGCAGGGGAGAAACTGAAGCTTTCTTT.

The V gene is TRBV27, the J gene TRBJ2-5, with 11 bases that match TRBD2. V was clipped by 2 bases and J by 3 bases; unmatched bases: 17. Germline CDR1 MNHEY, CDR2 SMNVEV (reference sequence). There are 20 residues in the CDR3. For the CDR3, the DNA is TGTGCCAGCAGTTTACCGACACGGAGAGGACTAGCGGGCGCGGAAGAGACCCAGTACTTC. Protein sequence: CASSLPTRRGLAGAEETQYF.

The rearrangement links TRBV7-9 to TRBJ1-5; maybe TRBD1 (5 bases). Trimming cost V 1 base and J 1 base, with 11 bases left between them. The germline V gene encodes CDR1 SEHNR and CDR2 FQNEAQ (reference sequence). This CDR3 region has 16 residues. CDR3 protein: CASSLGSGASNQPQHF. The CDR3 region has the DNA TGTGCCAGCAGCTTAGGGTCTGGGGCGAGCAATCAGCCCCAGCATTTT. The whole variable domain, filled in from reference TRBV7-9 and TRBJ1-5, reads DTGVSQNPRHKITKRGQNVTFRCDPISEHNRLYWYRQTLGQGPEFLTYFQNEAQLEKSRLLSDRFSAERPKGSFSTLEIQRTEQGDSAMYLCASSLGSGASNQPQHFGDGTRLSIL.

The CDR3 reads CASSQHLSGSDGYTF. As DNA, the CDR3 is TGTGCCAGCAGCCAGCATTTGTCGGGGTCGGATGGCTACACCTTC. The gene calls are TRBV14 and TRBJ1-2; D not resolved. The germline CDR1 and CDR2 sequences are SGHDN and FVKESK. Trimming took off 3 bases at V and 6 bases at J, with 17 bases between the two ends. The CDR3 has 15 amino acids.

In this sample, this clone turned up once. The CDR3 DNA sequence: TGTGCCAGCAGCACCTCCCCTAATATGTTCTCTGGAAACACCATATATTTT. It codes for CASSTSPNMFSGNTIYF. The genes are TRBV7-8 and TRBJ1-3; D unclear. V gave up 5 bases and J gave up 0 bases, with 17 bases separating them. CDR3 size: 17 residues. Germline CDR1 SGHVS, CDR2 FQNEAQ.

The chain carries TRBV3-1 (or the pseudogene TRBV3-2) and TRBJ2-5; weak D call: TRBD1 (5 bases). The V gene's germline CDR1 is LGHDT and CDR2 YNNKEL (reference sequence). The CDR3 length is 14 residues. The germline V and J ends were trimmed by 1 base and 5 bases, with 11 bases remaining between them. The CDR3, as DNA: TGTGCCAGCAGCCAAGTAGGACATTGGGAGACCCAGTACTTC. It is translated as CASSQVGHWETQYF.

This chain uses TRBV6-5 with TRBJ2-1; D may be TRBD2 (5 bases). CDR3 length equals 12 residues. Trimming cost V 2 bases and J 6 bases, with 5 bases left between them. Germline CDR1 and CDR2: MNHEY and SVGAGI. The CDR3 loop is CASSYSGNEQFF. The CDR3 DNA sequence: TGTGCCAGCAGTTACAGCGGCAATGAGCAGTTCTTC.

The chain has TRBV12-5 and TRBJ2-3; 8 bases are a match to TRBD1. The junction had 5 bases not matched to a gene; V was cut back by 4 bases and J by 11 bases. Germline V gene data show CDR1 as LGHNT and CDR2 as FRNRAP. The CDR3 has 12 residues. CDR3 region: CASGSLGTGQYF. The CDR3, as DNA: TGTGCTAGTGGTTCTCTGGGGACAGGGCAGTATTTT.

The genes are TRBV5-1 and TRBJ2-5; TRBD1 matches 7 bases. The CDR3 loop spans 14 amino acids. The V and J ends lost 3 bases and 1 base, in that order; junction bases with no gene match: 3. The germline V gene has CDR1 SGHRS and CDR2 YFSETQ. The CDR3 nucleotides are TGCGCCAGCAGCTCGCGGACAGGCCAAGAGACCCAGTACTTC. Amino acid sequence: CASSSRTGQETQYF. The full variable domain, with the rest looked up from reference TRBV5-1 and TRBJ2-5, is KAGVTQTPRYLIKTRGQQVTLSCSPISGHRSVSWYQQTPGQGLQFLFEYFSETQRNKGNFPGRFSGRQFSNSRSEMNVSTLELGDSALYLCASSSRTGQETQYFGPGTRLLVL.

The chain carries TRBV4-2 and TRBJ2-7, with a possible D match to TRBD2 (6 bases). The CDR3 runs 20 residues. The germline V gene has CDR1 LGHNA and CDR2 YNFKEQ. The germline V and J ends were trimmed by 4 bases and 0 bases, with 28 bases remaining between them. This CDR3 is CASSPLEQGGEGGLSYEQYF. The CDR3 DNA sequence: TGTGCCAGCAGCCCACTGGAGCAGGGAGGCGAGGGTGGCCTCTCCTACGAGCAGTACTTC.

V usage is TRBV18 and J usage is TRBJ2-3; D remains unclear. The CDR3 is made up of 13 amino acids. Looked up from germline, CDR1 is KGHSH and CDR2 is LQKENI. V was shortened by 2 bases and J by 3 bases, with 6 bases between the two germline ends. CDR3: CASSPVATDTQYF. The CDR3 nucleotides are TGTGCCAGCTCACCAGTCGCGACAGATACGCAGTATTTT.

The J gene is TRBJ2-5, the V gene TRBV18; 9 positions match TRBD1. The CDR3 loop spans 15 amino acids. CDR1 is KGHSH and CDR2 is LQKENI in the germline V gene. The V and J ends lost 5 bases and 4 bases, in that order; junction bases with no gene match: 8. This CDR3 is CASSVGQGKGETQYF. The CDR3 DNA follows: TGTGCCAGCTCAGTCGGACAGGGGAAAGGAGAGACCCAGTACTTC.

The rearrangement links TRBV6-6 to TRBJ2-7; TRBD1 might be the D (6 bases). CDR3 size: 14 residues. The germline V and J ends were trimmed by 6 bases and 4 bases, with 16 bases remaining between them. From germline, CDR1 is MNHNY and CDR2 SVGAGI (reference sequence). CDR3 nucleotide sequence: TGTGCCAGCAGGACTGGACAGAATAAGTACGAGCAGTACTTC. Amino acid sequence: CASRTGQNKYEQYF.

The V and J genes are TRBV6-6 and TRBJ2-3; TRBD1 might be the D (6 bases). Per the germline V gene, CDR1 is MNHNY and CDR2 is SVGAGI (reference sequence). Deletions cut 2 bases from V and 5 bases from J, with 11 bases between. The CDR3 is made up of 14 amino acids. Here the CDR3 DNA reads TGTGCCAGCAGTTACGAGCAGGGGAGAGATACGCAGTATTTT. Translated, it gives CASSYEQGRDTQYF.

This chain links TRBV5-1 with TRBJ1-1, with 10 bases matching TRBD1. This CDR3 region has 14 residues. Losses at the gene ends were 6 bases for V and 11 bases for J; bases not matched to a gene: 13. Looked up from germline, CDR1 is SGHRS and CDR2 is YFSETQ. DNA of the CDR3: TGCGCCAGCACTCCTCAAATGGACAGGGGGATTGCTTTCTTT. Amino acid sequence: CASTPQMDRGIAFF.

This clone was observed a single time. The chain couples TRBV7-2 to TRBJ1-4, with 10 bases identical to TRBD1. Germline assignment: CDR1 SGHTA and CDR2 FQGNSA. The CDR3 is made up of 14 amino acids. J was trimmed by 5 bases and V by 4 bases; bases with no gene match: 1. CDR3 DNA: TGTGCCAGCAGCTCGGACAGGGGGAATGAAAAACTGTTTTTT. This codes for CASSSDRGNEKLFF. The whole variable domain, remainder taken from reference TRBV7-2 and TRBJ1-4, is GAGVSQSPSNKVTEKGKDVELRCDPISGHTALYWYRQSLGQGLEFLIYFQGNSAPDKSGLPSDRFSAERTGGSVSTLTIQRTQQEDSAVYLCASSSDRGNEKLFFGSGTQLSVL.

The chain links TRBV7-9 to TRBJ2-5, with D perhaps TRBD1 (5 bases). This CDR3 spans 13 amino acids. CDR1 and CDR2 from the germline V gene are SEHNR and FQNEAQ (reference sequence). Trimming stripped 0 bases from V and 8 bases from J, with 10 bases between. The CDR3 protein is CASSLATQGTQYF. For the CDR3, the DNA is TGTGCCAGCAGCTTAGCTACCCAGGGCACCCAGTACTTC.

This clone was detected once. The rearrangement links TRBV18 to TRBJ1-2, with D unclear. Germline V gene data show CDR1 as KGHSH and CDR2 as LQKENI. The CDR3 covers 14 residues. V dropped 4 bases and J dropped 7 bases, with 16 bases sitting between them. The CDR3 protein is CASSLTGREPGYTF. CDR3 in DNA: TGTGCCAGCTCACTAACCGGGAGGGAGCCTGGCTACACCTTC.

The chain combines TRBV9 with TRBJ2-7; TRBD2 matches 8 bases. The CDR3 is 17 residues long. Trimming took 0 bases from V and 0 from J; bases not matched to a gene: 8. Per the germline V gene, CDR1 is SGDLS and CDR2 is YYNGEE. The CDR3 nucleotides read TGTGCCAGCAGCGTAGCCGCAAGCGGGAGTATCTCCTACGAGCAGTACTTC. Amino acid sequence: CASSVAASGSISYEQYF.

Of note for this clone: A read error may account for a junction end that differs from germline. This rearrangement joins TRBV5-4 to TRBJ2-3; 7 nucleotides match TRBD2. The CDR3 contains 14 residues. Germline CDR1 and CDR2: SGHNT and YYREEE (reference sequence). This chain's CDR3 is CASKISSGPDSQYF. In nucleotides, the CDR3 is TGTGCCAGCAAGATCTCTAGCGGACCAGATTCGCAGTATTTT. Variable domain in full (rest from reference TRBV5-4 and TRBJ2-3): ETGVTQSPTHLIKTRGQQVTLRCSSQSGHNTVSWYQQALGQGPQFIFQYYREEENGRGNFPPRFSGLQFPNYSSELNVNALELDDSALYLCASKISSGPDSQYFGPGTRLTVL.

The rearrangement uses TRBV5-4 and TRBJ2-1; 13 nucleotides agree with TRBD2. Germline trimming cut 2 bases from V and 10 bases from J; bases unmatched to any gene: 6. The CDR3 is 15 amino acids. CDR1 is SGHNT and CDR2 is YYREEE in the germline V gene (reference sequence). The CDR3 loop is CASSFTSGGAEEQFF. The CDR3 DNA sequence: TGTGCCAGCAGCTTCACTAGCGGGGGGGCAGAAGAGCAGTTCTTC. Complete variable domain (other parts from reference TRBV5-4 and TRBJ2-1): ETGVTQSPTHLIKTRGQQVTLRCSSQSGHNTVSWYQQALGQGPQFIFQYYREEENGRGNFPPRFSGLQFPNYSSELNVNALELDDSALYLCASSFTSGGAEEQFFGPGTRLTVL.

The rearrangement links TRBV10-2 to TRBJ2-7; 9 bases line up with TRBD1. The CDR3 is 15 residues long. V lost 6 bases, J lost 2 bases, and 8 bases stayed unmatched. Germline V CDR1 and CDR2: WSHSY, SAAADI. The DNA for the CDR3 is TGCGCCAGCAGAGAGAGTTGGGACAGGGCCTACGAGCAGTACTTC. Its translation is CASRESWDRAYEQYF.